This entry describes one T cell receptor beta chain. What it binds is not known. The donors belonged to the approximately 120-subject validation cohort, separate from the 666-subject first cohort. This sample was taken from a study of cytomegalovirus exposure and HLA in healthy donors. Points from the study as a whole: Within the approximately 110 validation repertoires, first-cohort TCR clusters tended to co-occur, according to a later analysis.

Libraries were prepared by immunoSEQ multiplex PCR; TCRdb keeps only in-frame clonotypes and omits some of them. In the table there are some 150,000 clones, around nine tenths of which are singletons. CDR3 length: 12 amino acids. Germline-derived CDR1 and CDR2 are MDHEN and SYDVKM. V lost 6 bases to trimming and J lost 0 bases, with 4 bases between them. The V gene is TRBV28, the J gene TRBJ2-3; unclear D gene. The receptor was derived from a man aged 18 to 29 in good health and CMV-seropositive. Sequencing used PBMCs. Written as DNA, the CDR3 is TGTGCCAGCAGCGTAAGCACAGATACGCAGTATTTT. The encoded protein is CASSVSTDTQYF.